These 2 T cell receptor beta chains originate from one sample sequenced in a study of blood T cells in healthy people across ages. A J-beta primer mix and a sample-barcoded 5' primer were used in a second PCR of roughly 6 to 12 cycles. In TCRdb, the 5' RACE reads were re-called with MiXCR into one record per CDR3 protein. Of 550,000 to 800,000 distinct CDR3 sequences in the sample, approximately 21% were seen once. Source material: blood. These receptors were collected from a man aged 65-85 years in good health.

A few counts support this clonotype. A read error is likely, as this CDR3 ends without the conserved phenylalanine or tryptophan. The rearrangement uses TRBV12-5 and TRBJ2-7; perhaps TRBD2 as D (5 bases). CDR3 size: 13 residues. V shed 1 base and J shed 5 bases, with 9 bases lying between them. Germline assignment: CDR1 LGHNT and CDR2 FRNRAP. The CDR3 sequence: CASGLGGRNEQYL. As DNA, the CDR3 is TGTGCTAGTGGTTTGGGAGGGCGGAACGAGCAGTACCTC.

This clonotype occurred a few times. The V and J genes are TRBV10-2 and TRBJ2-2; D is perhaps TRBD2 (5 bases). The germline V gene encodes CDR1 WSHSY and CDR2 SAAADI. This CDR3 comprises 12 residues. Deletions cut 8 bases from V and 7 bases from J, with 11 bases between. CDR3 in amino acids: CASGRGNGELFF. Here the CDR3 DNA reads TGCGCCAGCGGCCGAGGGAACGGGGAGCTGTTTTTT.